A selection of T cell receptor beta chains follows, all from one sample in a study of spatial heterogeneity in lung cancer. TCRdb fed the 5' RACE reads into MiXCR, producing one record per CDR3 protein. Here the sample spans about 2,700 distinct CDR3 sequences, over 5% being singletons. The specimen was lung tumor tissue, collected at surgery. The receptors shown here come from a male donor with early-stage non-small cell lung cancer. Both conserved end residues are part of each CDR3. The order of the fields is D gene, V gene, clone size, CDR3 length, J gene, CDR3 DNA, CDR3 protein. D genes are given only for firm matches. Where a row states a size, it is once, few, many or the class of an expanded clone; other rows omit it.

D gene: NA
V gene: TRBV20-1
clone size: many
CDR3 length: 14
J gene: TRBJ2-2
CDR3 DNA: TGCAGTGCTGGGGGGACCCTTAACACCGGGGAGCTGTTTTTT
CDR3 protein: CSAGGTLNTGELFF

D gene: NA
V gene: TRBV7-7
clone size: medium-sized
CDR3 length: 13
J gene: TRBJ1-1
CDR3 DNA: TGTGCTAGCAGTCGAAGCAAGAACACTGAAGCTTTCTTT
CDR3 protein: CASSRSKNTEAFF

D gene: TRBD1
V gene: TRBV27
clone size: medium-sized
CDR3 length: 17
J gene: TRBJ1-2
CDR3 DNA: TGTGCCAGCAGTCGAGCCCGATCCGGGACAGGTCTCTATGGCTACACCTTC
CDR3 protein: CASSRARSGTGLYGYTF

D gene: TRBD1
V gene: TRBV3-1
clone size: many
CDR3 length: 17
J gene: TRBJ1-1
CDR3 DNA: TGTGCCAGCAGCCAAGTTAGGGACAGGGCCATGAACACTGAAGCTTTCTTT
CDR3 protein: CASSQVRDRAMNTEAFF

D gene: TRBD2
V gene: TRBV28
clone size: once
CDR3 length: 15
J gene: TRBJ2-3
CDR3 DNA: TGTGCCAGCAGTTTACCTAGCGGAATCACAGATACGCAGTATTTT
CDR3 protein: CASSLPSGITDTQYF

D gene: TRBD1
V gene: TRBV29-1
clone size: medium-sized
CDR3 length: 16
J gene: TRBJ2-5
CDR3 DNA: TGCAGCGTTGAAGTAGGGGACAGGGGGCGAGTGGAGACCCAGTACTTC
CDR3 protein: CSVEVGDRGRVETQYF

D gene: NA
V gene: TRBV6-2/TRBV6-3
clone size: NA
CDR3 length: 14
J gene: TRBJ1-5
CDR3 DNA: TGTGCCAGCTCCGGGACGTCAAGCGGACAGCCCCAGCATTTT
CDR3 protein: CASSGTSSGQPQHF

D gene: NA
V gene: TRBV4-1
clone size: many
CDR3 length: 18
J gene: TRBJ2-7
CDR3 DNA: TGCGCCAGCAGCCAAGATAGGGGTAGGGGCGGTCAGAGCTACGAGCAGTACTTC
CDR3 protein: CASSQDRGRGGQSYEQYF

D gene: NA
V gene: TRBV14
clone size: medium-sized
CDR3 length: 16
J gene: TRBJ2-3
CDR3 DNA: TGTGCCAGCAGCCAAGATTACGGGGTAAAGACAGATACGCAGTATTTT
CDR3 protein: CASSQDYGVKTDTQYF

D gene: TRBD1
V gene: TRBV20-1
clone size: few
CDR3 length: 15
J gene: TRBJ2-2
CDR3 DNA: TGCAGTGCTAGAGAAGGACAGGTGAACACCGGGGAGCTGTTTTTT
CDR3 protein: CSAREGQVNTGELFF

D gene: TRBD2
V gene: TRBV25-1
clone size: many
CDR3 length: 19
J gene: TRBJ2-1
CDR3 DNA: TGTGCCAGCAGTGAATTGCCTAGCGGGGGGGCAAGGTCCTACAATGAGCAGTTCTTC
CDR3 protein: CASSELPSGGARSYNEQFF

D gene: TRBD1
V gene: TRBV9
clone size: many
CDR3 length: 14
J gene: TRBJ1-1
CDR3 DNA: TGTGCCAGCAGCCCGGAAACAGGGGACACTGAAGCTTTCTTT
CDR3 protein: CASSPETGDTEAFF

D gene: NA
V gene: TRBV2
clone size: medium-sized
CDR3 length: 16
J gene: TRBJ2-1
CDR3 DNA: TGTGCCAGCAGTGAAGGGAAGGGAGCGTGGTACAATGAGCAGTTCTTC
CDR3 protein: CASSEGKGAWYNEQFF

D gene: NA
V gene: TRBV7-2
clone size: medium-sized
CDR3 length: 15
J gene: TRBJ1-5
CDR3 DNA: TGTGCCAGCAGCTACCTGGACAGATCCAATCAGCCCCAGCATTTT
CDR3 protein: CASSYLDRSNQPQHF